These 11 T cell receptor beta chains originate from one sample sequenced in a study of OX40 agonist ivuxolimab in advanced cancers. The data were produced by immunoSEQ multiplex PCR, yet TCRdb's version contains in-frame clones alone and is incomplete. Among about 64,000 clones, 80% to 90% were seen once, and the ten largest hold approximately 2%. This specimen was CD4+ or CD8+ T cells sorted from blood, taken in a trial of the OX40 agonist ivuxolimab. These receptors came from an adult with an advanced solid tumor such as melanoma, head and neck, liver or kidney cancer.

The chain links TRBV6-5 to TRBJ2-7; 9 bases are shared with TRBD1. The CDR3 has 14 residues. Germline CDR1 MNHEY, CDR2 SVGAGI. With 4 bases clipped from V and 5 bases from J, the junction kept 6 bases outside the gene matches. CDR3 DNA: TGTGCCAGCAGTTCCGGGACAGGGTTCCACGAGCAGTACTTC. Residues: CASSSGTGFHEQYF.

This chain connects TRBV18 to TRBJ2-3; D uncertain. There are 13 residues in the CDR3. The ends were cut back, 6 bases at V and 3 bases at J, with 10 bases in the middle. Germline lookup yields CDR1 KGHSH and CDR2 LQKENI. The CDR3 region is CASSQGFTDTQYF. As DNA, the CDR3 is TGTGCCAGCTCGCAAGGGTTTACAGATACGCAGTATTTT.

Remarks on this clone: Sequence at one end of the junction differs from germline and may be a read error. The V call is TRBV27, the J call TRBJ1-5, with 7 nucleotides matching TRBD1. This CDR3 is 14 amino acids long. Germline CDR1 and CDR2: MNHEY and SMNVEV (reference sequence). The CDR3: CDRDSSNSNQPQHF. CDR3 coding DNA: TGCGACAGGGACAGCAGTAATAGCAATCAGCCCCAGCATTTT.

The chain links TRBV18 to TRBJ2-7; D possibly corresponds to TRBD2 (6 bases). The CDR3 contains 13 residues. V was cut by 3 bases and J by 6 bases, with 12 bases left in between. Germline loops: CDR1 KGHSH, CDR2 LQKENI. CDR3 in amino acids: CASSPTSSGEQYF. CDR3 nucleotides: TGTGCCAGCTCACCGACGAGTAGCGGCGAGCAGTACTTC.

The J gene is TRBJ2-7, the V gene TRBV10-3; no reliable D call. The CDR3 is made up of 13 amino acids. CDR1 and CDR2 (germline): ENHRY, SYGVKD. The germline V and J ends were trimmed by 6 bases and 5 bases, with 14 bases remaining between them. CDR3 sequence reads: CAISVSPRDEQYF. The CDR3 nucleotides read TGTGCCATCAGCGTCAGCCCTAGGGACGAGCAGTACTTC.

The chain employs TRBV9 and TRBJ2-6, with D tentatively TRBD1 (6 bases). Looked up from germline, CDR1 is SGDLS and CDR2 is YYNGEE. The V end was cut by 4 bases, the J end by 0 bases, with 8 bases between. The length of the CDR3 is 15 residues. Written as DNA, the CDR3 is TGTGCCAGCAGCCTACAGGGCTCTGGGGCCAACGTCCTGACTTTC. Translation gives CASSLQGSGANVLTF.

This chain connects TRBV10-3 to TRBJ2-7; 9 nucleotides match TRBD1. V was pared by 3 bases and J by 3 bases, with 3 bases of the junction left unmatched. Germline V gene lookup returns CDR1 ENHRY and CDR2 SYGVKD. This CDR3 is built from 14 residues. The CDR3 coding sequence is TGTGCCATCAGTGACGGGGACAGGGTCTACGAGCAGTACTTC. As protein: CAISDGDRVYEQYF.

The chain has TRBV7-9 and TRBJ2-2; D not certain. V lost 1 base and J 7 bases, leaving 13 bases between the germline ends. This CDR3 has 15 residues. Germline V lookup: CDR1 SEHNR, CDR2 FQNEAQ (reference sequence). CDR3 DNA sequence: TGTGCCAGCAGCTTAGTCCGGGCTTTGGGCGGGGAGCTGTTTTTT. Encoded protein: CASSLVRALGGELFF.

The chain links TRBV18 to TRBJ2-7, with 8 bases lining up with TRBD2. The CDR3 covers 15 residues. The trim removed 3 bases at V and 5 bases at J, leaving 9 bases unmatched. Per germline, CDR1 KGHSH and CDR2 LQKENI. DNA for the CDR3: TGTGCCAGCTCACCTGGTGCGAATAGCGGGAACGAGCAGTACTTC. It codes for CASSPGANSGNEQYF.

The J gene is TRBJ2-3, the V gene TRBV11-2; D is undetermined. Per the germline V gene, CDR1 is SGHAT and CDR2 is FQNNGV. The CDR3 is 11 residues long. V lost 5 bases and J 5 bases, leaving 5 bases between the germline ends. CDR3 DNA: TGTGCCAGCAGCCGTCAAGATACGCAGTATTTT. Protein product: CASSRQDTQYF.

The V call is TRBV6-5, the J call TRBJ2-7; TRBD1 aligns across 10 bases. From germline, CDR1 is MNHEY and CDR2 SVGAGI. The CDR3 spans 13 residues. Trimming took 8 bases from V and 4 from J; bases not matched to a gene: 5. The CDR3 reads CASVRQGAYEQYF. The CDR3 DNA reads as TGTGCCAGCGTTAGACAGGGGGCATACGAGCAGTACTTC.